This T cell receptor beta chain was observed in a study of blood T cell repertoires in COVID-19. Study at large: The analysed material was cDNA or gDNA that came from T cells, B-cell-depleted T cells, or PBMCs.

Original processing notes: Estimates of nucleated cell counts were drawn from the amplification of reference gene primers. Here immunoSEQ multiplex PCR was the method, and the copy in TCRdb shows in-frame clones only, minus some. V, J and clone size are taken as reported in that table, and D and trimming were inferred from the DNA itself. Of almost 350,000 clones detected, roughly nine tenths appear once; the ten largest clones hold over 3.5%. This CDR3 spans 14 amino acids. Germline V gene lookup returns CDR1 SGDLS and CDR2 YYNGEE. Trimming pared 3 bases from V and 7 bases from J, leaving 13 bases between. Seattle patients were enrolled while actively infected and followed longitudinally.

The source is a woman aged 60 to 75 with COVID-19, enrolled during active disease. V gene TRBV9 combines with J gene TRBJ2-2; a possible D gene is TRBD1 (6 bases). Sequencing was done on a sample of peripheral blood. DNA of the CDR3: TGTGCCAGCAGCGCAACAGGGTCGGTCGGGGAGCTGTTTTTT. Its protein product is CASSATGSVGELFF.